The sequence of this T cell receptor beta chain was determined in a study of T cell changes during pregnancy in multiple sclerosis (dated by TCRdb to the late 2010s). In the study overall: The study looked at changes in the T cell repertoire across pregnancy in women with multiple sclerosis.

Library creation used the immunoSEQ multiplex PCR assay. Imported from immuneACCESS, the table was reduced by TCRdb to in-frame sequences with V and J called. These copies leave out some clones; in studies compared against another copy, an unresolved V gene accounts for under half, and the cause of the remainder is not known. A total of 76,000 or so clones appear in this sample, about 93% of them only once. About 0.8% of the sample lies in the top ten. About this clone itself: Its target antigen remains unknown. Qualities for individual bases were not recorded, and no much larger clone is one base off.

V lost 2 bases and J lost 5 bases, and the count of bases not matched to a germline gene is 10. CDR3 length: 17 amino acids, cysteine to phenylalanine. The DNA shown is the 51-base CDR3, in frame from base 1. CDR1 SGHVS and CDR2 FQNEAQ are derived from the germline V gene. The chain employs TRBV7-8 and TRBJ2-1, and 9 junction bases match TRBD2. Sequencing used peripheral blood, obtained in the second trimester of pregnancy. The TCR originated in a female donor in good health, enrolled as a control in a pregnancy study. The CDR3 region reads CASSLRLGGGVNNEQFF. The bases are TGTGCCAGCAGCTTACGGCTGGGCGGGGGGGTGAACAATGAGCAGTTCTTC.